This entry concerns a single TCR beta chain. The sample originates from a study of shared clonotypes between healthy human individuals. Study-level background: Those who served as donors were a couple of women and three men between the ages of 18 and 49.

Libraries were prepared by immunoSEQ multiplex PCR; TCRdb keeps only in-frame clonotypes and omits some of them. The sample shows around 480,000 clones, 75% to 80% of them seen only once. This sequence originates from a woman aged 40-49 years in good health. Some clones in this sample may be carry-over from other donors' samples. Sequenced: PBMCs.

CDR3 loop: CASSLIGSNQETQYF. CDR3 DNA sequence: TGTGCCAGCAGCTTAATAGGGAGCAACCAAGAGACCCAGTACTTC. This sequence joins TRBV7-9 and TRBJ2-5; D perhaps matches TRBD2 (5 bases). The CDR3 is 15 amino acids. The V gene's germline CDR1 is SEHNR and CDR2 FQNEAQ (reference sequence). Trimming pared 2 bases from V and 0 bases from J, leaving 10 bases between.